This T cell receptor beta chain stems from a study of identical twins' blood T cells. Unmatched junction bases numbered 4, after V lost 5 bases and J lost 0 bases. The germline gives CDR1 MNHNY, CDR2 SVGAGI (reference sequence). The CDR3 sequence is 16 residues long. This clonotype was counted ten times or more. TCRdb called the 5' RACE reads again in MiXCR, with one record for every CDR3 protein. The sample has roughly 380,000 distinct CDR3 sequences, about 28% seen once. This clonotype was obtained from a woman aged 18 to 55 in good health. The sample taken for sequencing was PBMCs. The chain uses TRBV6-6 and TRBJ2-1, with TRBD2 matching 10 bases. The CDR3 bases are TGTGCCAGCAGTATGTCTAGCGGGAGCTCCTACAATGAGCAGTTCTTC. This translates into CASSMSSGSSYNEQFF.